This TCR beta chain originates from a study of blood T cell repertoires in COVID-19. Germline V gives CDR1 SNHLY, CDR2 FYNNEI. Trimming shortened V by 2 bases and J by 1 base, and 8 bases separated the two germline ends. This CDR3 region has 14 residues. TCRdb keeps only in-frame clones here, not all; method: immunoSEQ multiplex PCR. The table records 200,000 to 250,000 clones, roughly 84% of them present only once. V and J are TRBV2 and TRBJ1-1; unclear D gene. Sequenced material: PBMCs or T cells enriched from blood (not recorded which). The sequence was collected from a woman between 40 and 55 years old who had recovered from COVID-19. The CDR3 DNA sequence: TGTGCCAGCAGTGAACTTTACGGGAACACTGAAGCTTTCTTT. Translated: CASSELYGNTEAFF.